The clone carrying this T cell receptor (beta chain) was counted only a few times. Its antigen is undetermined. Trimming removed 4 bases at V and 7 bases at J, with 10 bases between. The germline gives CDR1 SGHVS, CDR2 FNYEAQ. This CDR3 region has 12 residues. This specimen comes from a study of T cell repertoires in cytomegalovirus infection. Study overall: Recently identified HLA-C-restricted CMV epitopes were among the peptides used. TCR beta signatures that were public indicated CMV infection and matching HLA type.

A single record per CDR3 protein comes from TCRdb applying MiXCR to the reads. The sample holds about 150,000 distinct CDR3 sequences, 32% seen once. Regarding the study as a whole: Frequencies of public TCR beta families were cumulated, and this identified carriers of CMV plus the relevant HLA. Ex vivo, HLA-C-restricted CMV-specific TCR beta clonotypes prevailed over the rest of the response.

Specimen: CD8+ T cells from cultured PBMCs, collected from culture after CMV antigen stimulation. The V and J genes are TRBV7-6 and TRBJ1-1, with D tentatively TRBD1 (6 bases). The receptor was isolated from a human donor in good health (CMV status not recorded). Some clones in this sample may be carry-over from other donors' samples. The CDR3 region has the DNA TGTGCCAGCAGCTCAGGGGAAATTGAAGCTTTCTTT. It is translated as CASSSGEIEAFF.